The clone carrying this T cell receptor (beta chain) was found a few times. Its cognate antigen is unknown. The data derive from a study of identical twins. General study points: Carriage of fewer insertions was seen in abundant cord blood beta clonotypes, whereas memory repertoires showed none.

Trimming pared 2 bases from V and 3 bases from J, leaving 11 bases between. Per germline, CDR1 SGHDN and CDR2 FVKESK. This CDR3 region has 15 residues. Through template switching, a universal primer site was introduced, and the cDNA contained unique molecular identifiers. TCRdb used MiXCR to reprocess the 5' RACE reads, holding one entry per CDR3 protein. The sample holds hundreds of thousands of distinct CDR3 sequences, approximately 9% seen once. The V and J genes are TRBV14 and TRBJ2-1; D is unresolved. This TCR was sampled from a woman between 18 and 30 years old in good health. Sequenced sample: memory (CD45RO+) T cells sorted from blood. The CDR3 spells CASSQQRPFYNEQFF. As DNA, the CDR3 is TGTGCCAGCAGCCAACAACGCCCGTTCTACAATGAGCAGTTCTTC. The full variable domain, completed using reference TRBV14 and TRBJ2-1, is EAGVTQFPSHSVIEKGQTVTLRCDPISGHDNLYWYRRVMGKEIKFLLHFVKESKQDESGMPNNRFLAERTGGTYSTLKVQPAELEDSGVYFCASSQQRPFYNEQFFGPGTRLTVL.